This T cell receptor beta chain was sequenced in a study of immune evolution from preneoplasia to lung adenocarcinoma. The wider study: HLA loss of heterozygosity: over 5.5% AIS, around 16% MIA, over 25% ADC, none AAH.

CDR1 and CDR2 (germline): SEHNR, FQNEAQ (reference sequence). After removal of 5 bases from V and 4 bases from J, the junction contained 4 bases not matched to a gene. The CDR3 consists of 15 residues. Sequenced by immunoSEQ multiplex PCR; TCRdb stores in-frame clones only, minus some. This table holds 35,000 or so clones, 65% to 75% found once. This chain connects TRBV7-9 to TRBJ2-7, with 14 bases matching TRBD2. The sample was FFPE invasive lung adenocarcinoma tissue. The clonotype comes from a person aged 55 to 75 with lung adenocarcinoma. CDR3 sequence (DNA): TGTGCCAGCAGCCGCGGGACTAGCGGGAGATACGAGCAGTACTTC. Translating it yields CASSRGTSGRYEQYF.